The clone carrying this TCR beta chain was observed at least ten times. The CDR3 consists of 14 residues. Trimming took 3 bases from V and 0 from J, leaving 11 bases between them. CDR1 is DFQATT and CDR2 is SNEGSKA in the germline V gene (reference sequence). This sample is part of a study of metastatic and nonmetastatic thyroid tumors. Study-level background: The comparison covered peripheral blood and tumor or nodule tissue in malignant and benign thyroid patients.

TCRdb recomputed clones from the PCR reads via MiXCR. The sample gives under 30,000 clones, approximately 17% of which show up once; roughly 6.6% is in the top ten. Thyroid surgery was preceded by no treatment in any patient. Source material: blood. The V and J genes are TRBV20-1 and TRBJ1-1; D gene ambiguous. This clonotype was obtained from a male donor with papillary thyroid cancer or a benign thyroid nodule (not recorded which). Some clones in this sample may be carry-over from other donors' samples. CDR3 region: CSASSPIVNTEAFF. In DNA form, the CDR3 reads TGCAGTGCTAGCTCCCCTATAGTGAACACTGAAGCTTTCTTT.